The entry below gives a single TCR beta chain sequence along with its context. No cognate antigen has been identified for it. No clone much larger than this one lies a single base away; base qualities are absent. Genomic DNA was extracted from sorted cells for sequencing of the TCRbeta CDR3 region. The immunoSEQ Assay was used to sequence the TCRbeta CDR3 regions. As stored in TCRdb, this immuneACCESS dataset retains in-frame rearrangements with V and J assigned. A fraction of the clones does not appear; measured against another copy, unresolved V genes explain less than half of the discrepancy, and the remainder lacks a known reason. For this sample the table gives 100,000 or so clones, of which about nine tenths were detected only once. The ten largest clones capture 0.82% of the sample. The sample is drawn from a study of OX40 agonist ivuxolimab in advanced cancers. With regard to the full study: Ivuxolimab was a fully human IgG2 agonistic monoclonal antibody targeting the costimulatory receptor OX40 (CD134). Intravenous ivuxolimab was administered to patients every 2 weeks at six dose levels: 0.01, 0.1, 0.3, 1.5, 3 and 10 mg/kg. Among the approximately 54 dose-escalation patients, around 19 had hepatocellular carcinoma, approximately 15 melanoma, 9 renal cell carcinoma and 9 head and neck cancer. The dose-escalation cohort was 80% to 90% male with a mean age of around 62 years, ranging from roughly 20 to 80. Prior anti-PD-1, anti-PD-L1 or anti-CTLA-4 therapy was permitted, and 40% of dose-escalation patients had received checkpoint inhibitors. Partial responses occurred in three dose-escalation patients, of whom one had hepatocellular carcinoma and two had cutaneous melanoma. The point of sequencing TCRbeta in the periphery was to test whether ivuxolimab changed TCR sequence diversity and drove clonal T-cell expansion. The monotherapy dose-escalation portion (N of about 50 patients) of the phase I ivuxolimab trial is reported in the paper. Study-wide conclusions, independent of this receptor: Clonal expansion of both CD4+ and CD8+ blood T cells was observed from baseline to week 6 at doses 0.1 to 3.0 mg/kg. The antigen specificity of the peripheral T cells that underwent clonal expansion was not determined. In partial responders in the 0.1-3.0 mg/kg groups, normalized peripheral clonal expansion was found to be among the lowest, especially among CD8+ T cells. After ivuxolimab, more expanded clones were found on average in CD8+ T cells than in CD4+ T cells. Low levels of normalized T-cell clonal expansion were also seen in some nonresponding patients.

The junction shows trimming of 5 bases on V and 0 bases on J, plus 12 bases between the germline ends. Reading from cysteine to phenylalanine, the CDR3 counts 15 amino acids. The DNA shown is the 45-base CDR3, in frame from base 1. The germline V gene yields SGHTS for CDR1 and YDEGEE for CDR2. The trial excluded patients who had a history of autoimmune disease or who were on systemic immunosuppression. In every dose cohort, peripheral blood was drawn for TCR sequencing at baseline, cycle 4 day 1, and cycle 7 day 1. Samples were obtained from an open-label, multicenter, first-in-human phase I dose-escalation trial of ivuxolimab. Adults with locally advanced or metastatic melanoma, renal cell, hepatocellular, or head and neck squamous cell carcinoma were enrolled in the trial. Before TCR sequencing, CD4+ and CD8+ T cells were separately sorted from peripheral blood.

The source material was CD4+ or CD8+ T cells sorted from blood, sampled in a trial of the OX40 agonist ivuxolimab. Recombination joined TRBV5-8 with TRBJ2-1; there is no confident call for the D gene. This clonotype originated in an adult with an advanced solid tumor such as melanoma, head and neck, liver or kidney cancer. CDR3 sequence: CASSFSGYSYNEQFF. The DNA sequence follows: TGTGCCAGCAGTTTCTCAGGTTACTCCTACAATGAGCAGTTCTTC.